The 3 T cell receptor beta chains given below trace back to one sample, sequenced in a study of Graves' ophthalmopathy and Graves' hyperthyroidism. The sequenced template was RNA, covering the TCR beta CDR3 region. Following a first-round RT-PCR that used HTBI primers, a second-round multiplex PCR was carried out. TCRdb reprocessed the multiplex PCR reads with MiXCR, giving one entry per CDR3 protein. The data show almost 750,000 distinct CDR3 sequences, roughly two fifths seen once. Sequencing input: peripheral blood. Receptors were obtained from an adult man with Graves' ophthalmopathy.

The chain employs TRBV25-1 and TRBJ2-2; D is possibly TRBD1 (6 bases). This CDR3 is 17 amino acids long. Trimming removed 6 bases from V and 0 bases from J, with 17 bases in between. Germline CDR1 reads MGHDK; CDR2 reads SYGVNS. The CDR3 sequence: CASSPIGQFANTGELFF. For the CDR3, the DNA is TGTGCCAGCAGCCCCATAGGACAGTTCGCGAACACCGGGGAGCTGTTTTTT.

This clonotype was seen many times. The chain uses TRBV19 and TRBJ1-2; TRBD1 might be the D (5 bases). CDR3 length: 12 residues. CDR1 is LNHDA, CDR2 SQIVND, per germline (reference sequence). V gave up 10 bases and J gave up 3 bases, with 12 bases separating them. CDR3 in DNA: TGTGCCACCGACGGACAAGACTATGGCTACACCTTC. This sequence encodes CATDGQDYGYTF. The whole variable domain, remainder taken from reference TRBV19 and TRBJ1-2, is DGGITQSPKYLFRKEGQNVTLSCEQNLNHDAMYWYRQDPGQGLRLIYYSQIVNDFQKGDIAEGYSVSREKKESFPLTVTSAQKNPTAFYLCATDGQDYGYTFGSGTRLTVV.

This clonotype was seen ten or more times. The junction departs from the called germline gene at one end, perhaps through a read error. This chain joins TRBV3-1 and TRBJ1-2; 7 bases match TRBD1. CDR1 is LGHDT, CDR2 YNNKEL, per germline (reference sequence). CDR3 length: 12 amino acids. CDR3: CASSQGGNGYTF. In nucleotides, the CDR3 is TGCGCCAGCAGTCAAGGGGGCAACGGCTACACCTTC.